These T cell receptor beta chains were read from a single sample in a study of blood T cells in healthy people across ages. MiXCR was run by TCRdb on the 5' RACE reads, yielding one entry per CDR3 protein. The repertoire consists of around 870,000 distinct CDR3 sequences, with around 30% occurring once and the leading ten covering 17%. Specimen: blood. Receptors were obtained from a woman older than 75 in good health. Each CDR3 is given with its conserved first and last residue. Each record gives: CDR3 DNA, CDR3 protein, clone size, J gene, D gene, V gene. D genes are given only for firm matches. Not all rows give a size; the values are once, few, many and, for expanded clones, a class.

TGCGCCAGCAGACCCGGAGGGGTAGATGAAAAACTGTTTTTT	CASRPGGVDEKLFF	many	TRBJ1-4	.	TRBV5-1
TGTGCCAGCAGCTTAGATGGCGATCTGAACACTGAAGCTTTCTTT	CASSLDGDLNTEAFF	few	TRBJ1-1	.	TRBV11-3
TGTGCCAGCAGTGCCCCCGTGGGTAGCGGACTGACAAGCGACGCCAAAAACATTCAGTACTTC	CASSAPVGSGLTSDAKNIQYF	many	TRBJ2-4	.	TRBV6-1
TGTGCCAGCACTGCGGACAGGGGTCCCTACGAGCAGTACTTC	CASTADRGPYEQYF	many	TRBJ2-7	TRBD1	TRBV6-2/TRBV6-3
TGTGCCAGCAGTTCGAGAACCGGGGAGCTGTTTTTT	CASSSRTGELFF	.	TRBJ2-2	.	TRBV6-5
TGCGCCAGCAGCTCGGGACAGGAATGGGCCCAGTACTTC	CASSSGQEWAQYF	.	TRBJ2-5	TRBD1	TRBV5-1
TGTGCCAGCAGCCCGGTCATAAGCGGTGGCTACAATGAGCAGTTCTTC	CASSPVISGGYNEQFF	many	TRBJ2-1	.	TRBV7-8
TGTGCCAGCTCACCAGGGACAGGCGGTGGAAAACTGTTTTTT	CASSPGTGGGKLFF	.	TRBJ1-4	TRBD1	TRBV18
TGTGCCACCAGTGACAAGCGGGGGGTAACAGATACGCAGTATTTT	CATSDKRGVTDTQYF	many	TRBJ2-3	TRBD2	TRBV24-1
TGTGCCAGCAGCTTGTCGACTAGCGGGGGGGCCTCAGATACGCAGTATTTT	CASSLSTSGGASDTQYF	many	TRBJ2-3	TRBD2	TRBV7-2
TGTGCCTGGAGTGCGGCAGGGGTGCCCAATCAGCCCCAGCATTTT	CAWSAAGVPNQPQHF	few	TRBJ1-5	.	TRBV30
TGTGCCAGCAGTAATCCAGGTGGGGCTCGGACTGAAGCTTTCTTT	CASSNPGGARTEAFF	few	TRBJ1-1	.	TRBV12-3/TRBV12-4
TGTGCCAGCAGCGGACTCATATCGAACACCGGGGAGCTGTTTTTT	CASSGLISNTGELFF	few	TRBJ2-2	.	TRBV6-2/TRBV6-3
TGCAGTGCTAGAAAGGGTCTAGCGGGACCGAGCTCCTACAATGAGCAGTACTTC	CSARKGLAGPSSYNEQYF	.	TRBJ2-7	TRBD2	TRBV20-1
TGCAGTGCTATCGGGCCCATCCCAGATACGCAGTATTTT	CSAIGPIPDTQYF	many	TRBJ2-3	.	TRBV20-1
TGTGCCAGCAGCTCCAGTGACAGGGGGAGCACAGATACGCAGTATTTT	CASSSSDRGSTDTQYF	many	TRBJ2-3	TRBD1	TRBV11-2
TGCGCCAGCAGCCCCAAAACAGGGGGCGAGCGGACCCAGTACTTC	CASSPKTGGERTQYF	few	TRBJ2-5	TRBD1	TRBV5-1
TGTGCCAGCAGCATTCGGGTCAGCCAAGCCTACAATGAGCAGTTCTTC	CASSIRVSQAYNEQFF	many	TRBJ2-1	.	TRBV7-2
TGTGCCAGCAGCCCCCGCGGCCGGGGGCTTTCTAGCACAGATACGCAGTATTTT	CASSPRGRGLSSTDTQYF	many	TRBJ2-3	.	TRBV11-2
TGTGCCAGCAGCTTTGGACAGGGTTTTGCTGAAGCTTTCTTT	CASSFGQGFAEAFF	.	TRBJ1-1	TRBD1	TRBV7-2
TGTGCCAGCAGTTACCTTACTAGCGGGGGGGCAGGATCCTACGAGCAGTACTTC	CASSYLTSGGAGSYEQYF	many	TRBJ2-7	TRBD2	TRBV6-5
TGTGCCAGCAGCCAAGACGGGATGACTGAAGCTTTCTTT	CASSQDGMTEAFF	few	TRBJ1-1	.	TRBV7-2
TGTGCCAGCTCAGGGTATATGACGGAGACCCAGTACTTC	CASSGYMTETQYF	many	TRBJ2-5	.	TRBV27
TGCGCCAGCAGCCCGGGACAGACAAATGAAAAACTGTTTTTT	CASSPGQTNEKLFF	.	TRBJ1-4	TRBD1	TRBV5-1
TGTGCCAGCGCGACAGGGGGCGAGCAGTACTTC	CASATGGEQYF	.	TRBJ2-7	TRBD1	TRBV27
TGTGCCAGGGGTTCCCCCCCCAATGAGCAGTTCTTC	CARGSPPNEQFF	many	TRBJ2-1	.	TRBV10-3
TGTGCCATCAGCCCTCGACAGGGGGCCTCCTACGAGCAGTACTTC	CAISPRQGASYEQYF	many	TRBJ2-7	TRBD1	TRBV10-3
TGTGCCAGCAGCATAAGACTAGCGGGAGGGTTTGGTTTTGAGCAGTTCTTC	CASSIRLAGGFGFEQFF	.	TRBJ2-1	TRBD2	TRBV7-2
TGCAGTGCTCCTGACAGCGCTGGGGCCAACGTCCTGACTTTC	CSAPDSAGANVLTF	.	TRBJ2-6	.	TRBV20-1
TGTGCCAGCAGCTCGACAGGGAGGCTTGAAAAACTGTTTTTT	CASSSTGRLEKLFF	.	TRBJ1-4	TRBD1	TRBV3-1
TGTGCCAGCGACAGGGGGAATTACAATGAGCAGTTCTTC	CASDRGNYNEQFF	many	TRBJ2-1	TRBD1	TRBV12-3/TRBV12-4
TGTGCCAGCAGAGTTCGCGGACAGGGTAGTGAAAAACTGTTTTTT	CASRVRGQGSEKLFF	few	TRBJ1-4	TRBD1	TRBV6-1
TGTGCCAGCAGCTTTGACGGCCCCGGGGAGACCCAGTACTTC	CASSFDGPGETQYF	many	TRBJ2-5	.	TRBV7-9
TGCAGCGTTCATTCTCCGGGGGAGAACAAAGAAGCTTTCTTT	CSVHSPGENKEAFF	once	TRBJ1-1	.	TRBV29-1
TGTGCCAGCAGTTACTCGTGGACATATGGGGTGAACACTGAAGCTTTCTTT	CASSYSWTYGVNTEAFF	.	TRBJ1-1	.	TRBV6-5
TGTGCCATCAGGGATGGACAGGGGGCGGTCTACGAGCAGTACTTC	CAIRDGQGAVYEQYF	.	TRBJ2-7	TRBD1	TRBV6-2/TRBV6-3
TGTGCCAGCAGCGCCGGACTAGCGGGCATCTACGAGCAGTACTTC	CASSAGLAGIYEQYF	many	TRBJ2-7	TRBD2	TRBV7-9
TGTGCCATCAACGACAGGTCGGGGGAGCCCCAGCATTTT	CAINDRSGEPQHF	many	TRBJ1-5	.	TRBV10-3
TGTGCCAGCAGCAATAGCGGGAGGTCCTACGAGCAGTACTTC	CASSNSGRSYEQYF	.	TRBJ2-7	TRBD2	TRBV4-2
TGTGCCACCAGTGATCCGCGGACTAGGGACAATGAGCAGTTCTTC	CATSDPRTRDNEQFF	many	TRBJ2-1	TRBD2	TRBV24-1
TGTGCCAGCAGTTCCTTGGGTCTTCTCGGGCAGTACTTC	CASSSLGLLGQYF	many	TRBJ2-7	.	TRBV6-5
TGTGCCGGCAGCATTTCACAGGGGAAAGGAGTGTATGGCTACACCTTC	CAGSISQGKGVYGYTF	.	TRBJ1-2	TRBD1	TRBV5-6
TGTGCCAGCAGCTTAGACCGGGACAGAGGAGGCTACACCTTC	CASSLDRDRGGYTF	.	TRBJ1-2	TRBD1	TRBV11-2
TGTGCCTGCAGCCAAGATCTGTGGTCTAAGCTCGAAGAGACCCAGTACTTC	CACSQDLWSKLEETQYF	.	TRBJ2-5	.	TRBV3-1
TGTGCCAGCAACCCGCCTAGCGGGGGACCCACCGGGGAGCTGTTTTTT	CASNPPSGGPTGELFF	few	TRBJ2-2	TRBD2	TRBV6-2/TRBV6-3
TGTGCCAGCAGTTTCCGGGACAGGGGATATCAGCCCCAGCATTTT	CASSFRDRGYQPQHF	few	TRBJ1-5	TRBD1	TRBV6-2/TRBV6-3
TGCGCCAGCAGCGCCCCCGGGGGGCGCAGTGAATACACTGAAGCTTTCTTT	CASSAPGGRSEYTEAFF	few	TRBJ1-1	.	TRBV4-1
TGCGCCAGCAGCGAGGGACAGGGCCTTCTTCCGGATGGCTACACCTTC	CASSEGQGLLPDGYTF	many	TRBJ1-2	TRBD1	TRBV5-1
TGTGCCAGCAGCCAAGGAGCGCTCGAGCAGTACTTC	CASSQGALEQYF	many	TRBJ2-7	.	TRBV3-1
TGCGCCTGGAGAACTAGCGGGGGGAATACGCAGTATTTT	CAWRTSGGNTQYF	.	TRBJ2-3	TRBD2	TRBV30
TGTGCCAGCAGACCGACAGGACTTAATTCACCCCTCCACTTT	CASRPTGLNSPLHF	many	TRBJ1-6	.	TRBV12-3/TRBV12-4
TGTGCCAGCACCGAGGGGGGTACCAATGAAAAACTGTTTTTT	CASTEGGTNEKLFF	.	TRBJ1-4	.	TRBV2
TGTGCCAGCAGTTTAGGGACTAGTGCAGATACGCAGTATTTT	CASSLGTSADTQYF	many	TRBJ2-3	TRBD2	TRBV12-3/TRBV12-4
TGTGCCAGCAGTTACCAGTGGGCCCGCCGCGAGGGCAATCAGCCCCAGCATTTT	CASSYQWARREGNQPQHF	few	TRBJ1-5	.	TRBV6-2/TRBV6-3
TGTGCCAGCAGCGTAACGCCTGGGCAAGAGACCCAGTACTTC	CASSVTPGQETQYF	many	TRBJ2-5	.	TRBV9
TGTGCCAGCAGCAAGGACAGGGCAACTAATGAAAAACTGTTTTTT	CASSKDRATNEKLFF	many	TRBJ1-4	TRBD1	TRBV6-5
TGTGCCAGCAGCTCGGGACTAGGCAGGGGCTACGAGCAGTACTTC	CASSSGLGRGYEQYF	.	TRBJ2-7	TRBD2	TRBV11-2